The clone carrying this T cell receptor (beta chain) was recorded only once. Its target is not known. The data were taken from a study of shared clonotypes between healthy human individuals. Study-wide results and caveats: The donor pool, a small one, limited the genetic and exposure-history diversity represented.

The ends were cut back, 3 bases at V and 8 bases at J, with 11 bases in the middle. Per germline, CDR1 SGHDT and CDR2 YYEEEE. This CDR3 spans 12 amino acids. Terminally differentiated effector memory CD45RA+ cells were left out of the naive CD8 fraction, which was CD45RO-negative and positively selected for CCR7. Donors comprised healthy HIV-negative adults lacking recent acute infections or vaccinations. Some clones are missing from TCRdb's copy, which holds only in-frame ones; the method was immunoSEQ multiplex PCR. Among 2 million to 2.5 million clones listed, more than 85% were seen once. The TCR was taken from a young man in good health. Some clones in this sample may be carry-over from other donors' samples. The sequencing sample was made of naive CD8+ T cells from PBMCs. The rearrangement links TRBV5-6 to TRBJ1-1; TRBD1 is a possible D gene (6 bases). In DNA, the CDR3 is TGTGCCAGCAGCTCCGGACAGAGCGAAGCTTTCTTT. Translation gives CASSSGQSEAFF.